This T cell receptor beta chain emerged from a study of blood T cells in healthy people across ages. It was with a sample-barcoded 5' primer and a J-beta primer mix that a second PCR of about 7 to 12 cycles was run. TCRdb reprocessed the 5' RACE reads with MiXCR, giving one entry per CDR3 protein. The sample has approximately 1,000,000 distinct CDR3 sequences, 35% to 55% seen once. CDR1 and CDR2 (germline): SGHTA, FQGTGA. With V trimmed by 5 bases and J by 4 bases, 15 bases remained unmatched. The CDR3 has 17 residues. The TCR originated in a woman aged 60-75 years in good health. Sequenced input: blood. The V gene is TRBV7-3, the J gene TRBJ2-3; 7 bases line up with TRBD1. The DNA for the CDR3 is TGTGCCAGCAGCCTTCATGGACAGGCCCAGGGTGCAGATACGCAGTATTTT. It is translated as CASSLHGQAQGADTQYF.